The 31 T cell receptor beta chains below all came from one sample that was sequenced in a study of T cell repertoires in cytomegalovirus infection. No antigens are known for them. TCRdb used MiXCR to reprocess the reads, holding one entry per CDR3 protein. The sample contains fewer than 900,000 distinct CDR3 sequences, about 27% of which appear only once. The material sequenced was cultured CD8+ T cells from PBMCs, taken from culture after CMV antigen stimulation. These receptors all come from a human donor in good health (CMV status not recorded). Some clones in this sample may be carry-over from other donors' samples.

This rearrangement joins TRBV7-9 to TRBJ2-3; D might be TRBD2 (5 bases). Trimming took off 2 bases at V and 1 base at J, with 10 bases between the two ends. CDR3 length: 15 amino acids. Per the germline V gene, CDR1 is SEHNR and CDR2 is FQNEAQ (reference sequence). CDR3 nucleotides: TGTGCCAGCAGCTTACAGCAGGAGGGCACAGATACGCAGTATTTT. It is translated as CASSLQQEGTDTQYF.

The chain joins TRBV10-3 to TRBJ1-1; no clear D gene. The V end was cut by 2 bases, the J end by 5 bases, with 3 bases between. The germline gives CDR1 ENHRY, CDR2 SYGVKD. The CDR3 length is 11 residues. The CDR3 coding sequence is TGTGCCATCAGTGAGCGAACTGAAGCTTTCTTT. It codes for CAISERTEAFF.

This clonotype was recorded at least ten times. The chain has TRBV7-2 and TRBJ2-3; 10 nucleotides agree with TRBD2. The junction had 7 bases not matched to a gene; V was cut back by 4 bases and J by 6 bases. CDR1 is SGHTA, CDR2 FQGNSA, per germline. The CDR3 length is 15 residues. CDR3 region: CASSSSGGAWDTQYF. The CDR3 DNA sequence: TGTGCCAGCAGCTCGAGCGGGGGGGCTTGGGATACGCAGTATTTT.

As to this clonotype: Given a much more abundant clone one base away, this may be a read error. The V call is TRBV2, the J call TRBJ1-3, with D unclear. Trimming removed 3 bases at V and 4 bases at J, with 1 base between. CDR1 SNHLY and CDR2 FYNNEI come from the germline V gene. The CDR3 has 11 residues. The CDR3 DNA sequence: TGTGCCAGCAGTGAGGGAAACACCATATATTTT. Its protein product is CASSEGNTIYF.

The chain carries TRBV20-1 and TRBJ1-6; 7 nucleotides agree with TRBD1. From germline, CDR1 is DFQATT and CDR2 SNEGSKA (reference sequence). The CDR3 runs to 15 residues. J gave up 0 bases and V 3 bases, and 2 bases lay outside the gene matches. CDR3 sequence (DNA): TGCAGTGCTAGGACAGGGCGCTCCTATAATTCACCCCTCCACTTT. It specifies CSARTGRSYNSPLHF.

This clonotype was picked up a small number of times. The J gene is TRBJ1-1, the V gene TRBV19; no clear D gene. V shed 5 bases and J shed 0 bases, with 10 bases lying between them. Germline CDR1 reads LNHDA; CDR2 reads SQIVND (reference sequence). The CDR3 has 14 residues. For the CDR3, the DNA is TGTGCCAGTAGTGGGTATTGGTTGAACACTGAAGCTTTCTTT. Residues: CASSGYWLNTEAFF.

V and J are TRBV7-9 and TRBJ2-2, with D tentatively TRBD2 (6 bases). This CDR3 contains 16 residues. Looked up from germline, CDR1 is SEHNR and CDR2 is FQNEAQ (reference sequence). The V and J ends lost 5 bases and 4 bases respectively, with 17 bases between them. The CDR3 DNA follows: TGTGCCAGCAGCGCCGGGACTCCCGGAGGCACCGGGGAGCTGTTTTTT. Its translation is CASSAGTPGGTGELFF.

This chain links TRBV12-5 with TRBJ2-5; the D gene is possibly TRBD2 (6 bases). The V and J ends lost 0 bases and 3 bases respectively, with 11 bases between them. This CDR3 is built from 15 residues. Germline V gives CDR1 LGHNT, CDR2 FRNRAP. Here the CDR3 reads CASGLVQTGEETQYF. The CDR3 DNA reads TGTGCTAGTGGTTTGGTACAGACGGGGGAAGAGACCCAGTACTTC.

This clonotype has more than one count but fewer than ten. The J gene is TRBJ2-2, the V gene TRBV27, with TRBD1 matching 7 bases. Per germline, CDR1 MNHEY and CDR2 SMNVEV (reference sequence). The CDR3 covers 16 residues. V gave up 0 bases and J gave up 3 bases; unmatched junction bases: 4. CDR3 residues: CASSLSGTEYTGELFF. Written as DNA, the CDR3 is TGTGCCAGCAGTTTATCTGGGACAGAATACACCGGGGAGCTGTTTTTT.

This chain uses TRBV5-1 with TRBJ2-1; 10 nucleotides line up with TRBD2. From germline, CDR1 is SGHRS and CDR2 YFSETQ. The CDR3 covers 17 residues. The ends lost 0 bases at V and 4 bases at J; junction bases unmatched: 7. CDR3 protein: CASSLAVSSGGYNEQFF. The CDR3 DNA is TGCGCCAGCAGCTTGGCCGTGTCTAGCGGGGGTTACAATGAGCAGTTCTTC.

This clonotype was seen only a few times. The rearrangement uses TRBV28 and TRBJ1-2, with 8 bases matching TRBD1. Germline V gene lookup returns CDR1 MDHEN and CDR2 SYDVKM. CDR3 length equals 14 residues. Unmatched junction bases numbered 9, after V lost 4 bases and J lost 8 bases. The DNA of the CDR3 is TGTGCCAGCAGTTCTGGACAGGGAAGGCAGGGCTACACCTTC. This gives the protein CASSSGQGRQGYTF.

The chain joins TRBV7-3 to TRBJ2-1, with D possibly matching TRBD1 (5 bases). The CDR3 totals 14 residues. V was shortened by 3 bases and J by 6 bases, with 12 bases between the two germline ends. Germline CDR1 SGHTA, CDR2 FQGTGA. The CDR3 region is CASSFSAGPNEQFF. In DNA form, the CDR3 reads TGTGCCAGCAGCTTTTCGGCAGGGCCCAATGAGCAGTTCTTC.

This clonotype was counted between two and nine times. The genes are TRBV12-5 and TRBJ1-6; no firm D call. Trimming shortened V by 7 bases and J by 9 bases, and 10 bases separated the two germline ends. In germline, CDR1 is LGHNT, CDR2 FRNRAP. CDR3 size: 12 residues. Here the CDR3 reads CASASEVSPLHF. The CDR3 nucleotides are TGTGCTAGTGCCTCGGAGGTTTCACCCCTCCACTTT.

In DNA form, the CDR3 reads TGTGCCAGCGGGACAGCCTCGAACACCGGGGAGCTGTTTTTT. Translated: CASGTASNTGELFF. This sequence joins TRBV7-9 and TRBJ2-2, with 7 positions matching TRBD1. The germline gives CDR1 SEHNR, CDR2 FQNEAQ (reference sequence). V dropped 8 bases and J dropped 0; count of bases not matched to a gene: 3. The CDR3 sequence is 14 residues long.

This clonotype was seen a single time. The genes are TRBV5-5 and TRBJ1-1; D is uncertain. Germline loops: CDR1 SGHKS, CDR2 YYEKEE (reference sequence). V shed 3 bases and J shed 1 base, with 10 bases lying between them. The CDR3 is 14 residues long. Here the CDR3 reads CASSYRVGNTEAFF. The CDR3, as DNA: TGTGCCAGCAGCTACCGGGTAGGGAACACTGAAGCTTTCTTT.

The genes are TRBV4-1 and TRBJ1-6; 8 nucleotides line up with TRBD1. Germline V gene sequence: CDR1 MGHRA, CDR2 YSYEKL. V shed 4 bases, J shed 7 bases, and the junction held 15 bases outside the gene matches. The CDR3 runs 18 residues. CDR3 sequence (DNA): TGCGCCAGCAGCCCACGGGACAGGAAAGGGATTATGAATTCACCCCTCCACTTT. Its translation is CASSPRDRKGIMNSPLHF.

The chain links TRBV6-5 to TRBJ2-1; 13 bases map to TRBD2. Trimming removed 2 bases from V and 5 bases from J; junction bases left unmatched: 3. The CDR3 loop spans 16 amino acids. Germline assignment: CDR1 MNHEY and CDR2 SVGAGI. CDR3 amino acids: CASSYRTSGGDNEQFF. The CDR3 DNA follows: TGTGCCAGCAGTTACCGGACTAGCGGGGGTGACAATGAGCAGTTCTTC.

The rearrangement joins TRBV27 to TRBJ1-1; no reliable D call. V was trimmed by 0 bases and J by 0 bases, leaving 8 bases between them. The CDR3 totals 15 residues. Germline assignment: CDR1 MNHEY and CDR2 SMNVEV (reference sequence). CDR3 in amino acids: CASSLSYRMNTEAFF. CDR3 bases: TGTGCCAGCAGTTTATCGTATCGGATGAACACTGAAGCTTTCTTT.

In this sample, this clonotype turned up a few times. The CDR3 sequence is CASGLRPSEGYTF. CDR3 nucleotides: TGTGCTAGTGGTTTGAGGCCGTCGGAAGGCTACACCTTC. The chain is built from TRBV12-5 and TRBJ1-2; unclear D gene. The germline CDR1 and CDR2 sequences are LGHNT and FRNRAP. The CDR3 runs 13 residues. The V end was cut by 2 bases, the J end by 8 bases, with 12 bases between. Combining the CDR3 with reference TRBV12-5 and TRBJ1-2 gives the whole variable domain DARVTQTPRHKVTEMGQEVTMRCQPILGHNTVFWYRQTMMQGLELLAYFRNRAPLDDSGMPKDRFSAEMPDATLATLKIQPSEPRDSAVYFCASGLRPSEGYTFGSGTRLTVV.

The chain uses TRBV6-1 and TRBJ1-5; D perhaps matches TRBD1 (6 bases). The CDR3 totals 17 residues. Germline V gene sequence: CDR1 MNHNS, CDR2 SASEGT. Trimming took off 7 bases at V and 2 bases at J, with 21 bases between the two ends. This CDR3 is CASTSDRFLEGNQPQHF. The CDR3 bases are TGTGCCAGCACGTCCGACAGGTTCCTCGAGGGCAATCAGCCCCAGCATTTT.

The rearrangement uses TRBV20-1 and TRBJ2-7, with 13 bases identical to TRBD2. CDR3 length equals 13 residues. The V segment lost 5 bases and the J segment 3 bases; nucleotides outside the gene matches: 1. The V gene's germline CDR1 is DFQATT and CDR2 SNEGSKA (reference sequence). The CDR3 reads CSARTSGGYEQYV. Written as DNA, the CDR3 is TGCAGTGCTCGGACTAGCGGGGGCTACGAGCAGTACGTC.

V and J are TRBV6-6 and TRBJ2-1; D is ambiguous. This CDR3 comprises 15 residues. Trimming stripped 4 bases from V and 5 bases from J, with 15 bases between. CDR1 is MNHNY and CDR2 is SVGAGI in the germline V gene (reference sequence). The DNA of the CDR3 is TGTGCCAGCAGTTTACTTCCGTATGCCGACAATGAGCAGTTCTTC. Encoded protein: CASSLLPYADNEQFF.

This clonotype was seen a handful of times. The V and J genes are TRBV7-9 and TRBJ1-1, with 12 bases aligning to TRBD1. The CDR3 runs to 17 residues. The V gene's germline CDR1 is SEHNR and CDR2 FQNEAQ (reference sequence). V dropped 5 bases and J dropped 4; count of bases not matched to a gene: 11. The CDR3 coding sequence is TGTGCCAGCAGCCAAAGGGGGACAGGGGGCGACGGCACTGAAGCTTTCTTT. This sequence encodes CASSQRGTGGDGTEAFF.

The chain is built from TRBV7-9 and TRBJ2-2; D could derive from TRBD1 or TRBD2 (7 bases each). Germline V gene sequence: CDR1 SEHNR, CDR2 FQNEAQ (reference sequence). The V end lost 5 bases, the J end lost 6 bases, and 19 bases lay between the germline ends. The CDR3 sequence is 16 residues long. CDR3 residues: CASSHTQGGLSGELFF. CDR3 bases: TGTGCCAGCAGCCACACCCAGGGGGGGTTGTCCGGGGAGCTGTTTTTT.

The chain has TRBV4-1 and TRBJ2-7, with 9 bases matching TRBD1. CDR3 size: 14 residues. V dropped 4 bases and J dropped 4; count of bases not matched to a gene: 5. In germline, CDR1 is MGHRA, CDR2 YSYEKL. The CDR3 protein is CASSLGQGQYEQYF. The CDR3, as DNA: TGCGCCAGCAGCCTCGGACAGGGGCAGTACGAGCAGTACTTC.

Points on this clonotype: The junction shows a germline mismatch at one end, possibly a read error. The V and J genes are TRBV7-6 and TRBJ2-2, with 11 bases lining up with TRBD2. The germline CDR1 and CDR2 sequences are SGHVS and FNYEAQ. The length of the CDR3 is 18 residues. The CDR3 here is CASSLAPSGGTNTGELFF. The CDR3 region has the DNA TGTGCCAGCAGCCTAGCACCTAGCGGGGGGACTAACACCGGGGAGCTGTTTTTT.

The CDR3 coding sequence is TGTGCCAGCAGTCCTAAGCGTGTTAATTCACCCCTCCACTTT. Its protein is CASSPKRVNSPLHF. V usage is TRBV12-3 or TRBV12-4 and J usage is TRBJ1-6, with D uncertain. This CDR3 has 14 residues. V lost 5 bases to trimming and J lost 6 bases, with 11 bases between them.

The rearrangement joins TRBV7-2 to TRBJ2-3; tentatively, D is TRBD2 (6 bases). This CDR3 has 15 amino acids. CDR1 is SGHTA, CDR2 FQGNSA, per germline. Between the trimmed V and J ends, which lost 1 base and 2 bases, there was a span of 10 bases. CDR3 loop: CASSLVRGVTDTQYF. CDR3 sequence (DNA): TGTGCCAGCAGCTTAGTGCGGGGTGTCACAGATACGCAGTATTTT. Combining the CDR3 with reference TRBV7-2 and TRBJ2-3 gives the whole variable domain GAGVSQSPSNKVTEKGKDVELRCDPISGHTALYWYRQSLGQGLEFLIYFQGNSAPDKSGLPSDRFSAERTGGSVSTLTIQRTQQEDSAVYLCASSLVRGVTDTQYFGPGTRLTVL.

This clonotype was counted ten times or more. CDR3: CASSSGNPLEGFF. The CDR3 DNA sequence: TGTGCCAGCAGTTCCGGGAACCCCTTAGAAGGGTTCTTC. V usage is TRBV12-3 or TRBV12-4 and J usage is TRBJ2-1; the D gene is possibly TRBD2 (5 bases). The germline V and J ends were trimmed by 4 bases and 15 bases, with 19 bases remaining between them. This CDR3 spans 13 amino acids.

This clonotype was seen more than once but under ten times. The J gene is TRBJ2-7, the V gene TRBV12-3 or TRBV12-4; D unclear. This CDR3 comprises 13 residues. V was clipped by 5 bases and J by 6 bases, with 14 bases between them. This chain's CDR3 is CASSMGSGGEQYF. For the CDR3, the DNA is TGTGCCAGCAGTATGGGCTCCGGCGGCGAGCAGTACTTC.

To note about this clonotype: A much larger clonotype is one base distant, so this may be a read error. V is TRBV7-6 and J is TRBJ2-1; D tentatively reads TRBD1 or TRBD2 (5 bases each). The CDR3 length is 15 residues. The V gene's germline CDR1 is SGHVS and CDR2 FNYEAQ. CDR3 residues: CASSSYGRGEDEQSF. In nucleotides, the CDR3 is TGTGCCAGCAGCTCCTACGGGCGAGGGGAAGATGAGCAGTCCTTC.